This T cell receptor beta chain was recorded in a study of patients and donors after allogeneic stem cell transplantation. The CDR3 loop spans 18 amino acids. V was cut by 3 bases and J by 0 bases, with 18 bases left in between. The germline gives CDR1 SGHAT, CDR2 FQNNGV. This clonotype was seen only a few times. TCRdb reprocessed the RT-PCR reads via MiXCR and lists one record per CDR3 protein. The sample carries about a million distinct CDR3 sequences, roughly 18% recorded once. The chain is built from TRBV11-2 and TRBJ2-4, with D tentatively TRBD1 or TRBD2 (7 bases each). Sequenced sample: blood, either unsorted or a sorted T cell fraction (not recorded which). The origin of this receptor is a human donor who was either an allogeneic HSCT recipient or a stem cell or donor lymphocyte infusion donor (not recorded which). It is not recorded whose cells these are; they may come from a transplant donor. Here the CDR3 reads CASSLGRGGKLAKNIQYF. CDR3 nucleotide sequence: TGTGCCAGCAGCTTGGGCAGGGGGGGAAAACTAGCCAAAAACATTCAGTACTTC.